A selection of T cell receptor beta chains follows, all from one sample in a study of human T cells and chemical hapten exposure. MiXCR was run by TCRdb on the RACE reads, yielding one entry per CDR3 protein. This table holds 25,000 to 35,000 distinct CDR3 sequences, 5% to 6% found once. The input for sequencing was whole blood, taken in connection with sensitization to the hapten diphenylcyclopropenone (DPC). These receptor sequences come from a man younger than 40 with alopecia areata. Some clones in this sample may be carry-over from other donors' samples. Each CDR3 is given with its conserved first and last residue. Sizes are listed as once, few, many or a size class.

abundance	v_gene	j_gene	CDR3aa
many	TRBV29-1	TRBJ2-1	CSVEVPGLAETFF
many	TRBV7-9	TRBJ2-5	CASSLRQGQETQYF
many	TRBV29-1	TRBJ2-2	CSAASHRGGDTGELFF
many	TRBV2	TRBJ1-2	CASSGDITGYTF
many	TRBV13	TRBJ2-6	CASSQKGPGANVLTF
medium-sized	TRBV3-1	TRBJ2-1	CASSPLSGGLYNEQFF
many	TRBV7-8	TRBJ2-3	CASSSRQNTDTQYF
many	TRBV29-1	TRBJ2-1	CSVPARRDEQFF
many	TRBV7-9	TRBJ1-3	CASSWERNTIYF
many	TRBV7-2	TRBJ1-6	CASSLNPGQGYNSSPLHF
few	TRBV5-1	TRBJ1-5	CASSSGDNQPQHF
many	TRBV29-1	TRBJ2-1	CSGQFSGGAREQFF
many	TRBV12-3/TRBV12-4	TRBJ2-7	CASSPSPGVEQYF
many	TRBV29-1	TRBJ2-6	CSVEGGAGANVLTF